These 27 T cell receptor beta chains originate from one sample sequenced in a study of identical twins (dated by TCRdb to 2016 to 2017). The receptor library was made with 5' RACE. The reads were generated on an Illumina HiSeq 2000. In-frame beta chains were kept once TCRdb had trimmed the public reads at Q25 with fastp and called clones with MiXCR. Rows are unified per CDR3 protein, each entry keeping the most common DNA and genes. Recorded for this sample are around 670,000 distinct CDR3 sequences; 5.5% to 7.5% of them occurred a single time. The biggest ten clones account for about 1.8% of the sample. Sequenced material: naive T cells sorted from blood. Read against the paper, the sample's cell subset or site label means: cells isolated with a human naive T-cell isolation kit. These receptors originate from a man aged 18 to 30 in good health.

This clonotype occurred a few times. This chain uses TRBV2 with TRBJ2-2, with TRBD1 matching over 7 bases. CDR3 length equals 15 residues. Germline V gene lookup returns CDR1 SNHLY and CDR2 FYNNEI. The V gene end was trimmed by 6 bases and the J gene end by 6 bases; junction bases not matched to a gene: 10. CDR3 region: CASREQGLEAGELFF. The CDR3 DNA sequence: TGTGCCAGCAGGGAACAGGGGCTGGAGGCCGGGGAGCTGTTTTTT.

This clonotype has a count of ten or more. The CDR3 DNA sequence: TGTGCCAGCACCTCATTTAGCGGAAATGAGCAGTTCTTC. Translating it yields CASTSFSGNEQFF. V usage is TRBV12-3 or TRBV12-4 and J usage is TRBJ2-1, with D perhaps matching TRBD2 (6 bases). This CDR3 contains 13 residues. Trimming stripped 7 bases from V and 7 bases from J, with 14 bases between.

This clonotype came up many times. The chain is built from TRBV29-1 and TRBJ2-1; 10 bases line up with TRBD1. The CDR3 is 16 amino acids. Unmatched junction bases numbered 10, after V lost 3 bases and J lost 5 bases. Germline assignment: CDR1 SQVTM and CDR2 ANQGSEA. The CDR3 spells CSVEGRGTGDHNEQFF. The CDR3 DNA sequence: TGCAGCGTTGAGGGACGGGGGACAGGGGACCACAATGAGCAGTTCTTC.

As concerns this clonotype: A much larger clonotype is one base distant, so this may be a read error. The final CDR3 position lacks the conserved phenylalanine or tryptophan, pointing to a likely read error. CDR3 sequence reads: CASGAGTARNQPQHY. CDR3 nucleotides: TGTGCTAGTGGGGCTGGGACGGCTCGTAATCAGCCCCAGCATTAT. V and J are TRBV12-5 and TRBJ1-5; D may be TRBD1 (5 bases). This CDR3 is built from 15 residues. Germline V CDR1 and CDR2: LGHNT, FRNRAP. Trimming cost V 6 bases and J 4 bases, with 16 bases left between them.

The genes are TRBV7-9 and TRBJ2-1, with D perhaps matching TRBD1 or TRBD2 (5 bases each). V shed 4 bases and J shed 12 bases, with 13 bases lying between them. This CDR3 is built from 12 residues. CDR1 and CDR2 from the germline V gene are SEHNR and FQNEAQ (reference sequence). CDR3 DNA: TGTGCCAGCAGCTCAGGCCGGGGCGGGCAGTTCTTC. Translation: CASSSGRGGQFF.

Concerning this clonotype itself: This CDR3 fails to terminate in the conserved phenylalanine or tryptophan, so it likely reflects a read error. The rearrangement joins TRBV20-1 to TRBJ2-5; D call uncertain. Germline V gives CDR1 DFQATT, CDR2 SNEGSKA (reference sequence). There are 14 residues in the CDR3. With 0 bases removed from V and 1 base from J, the gap between germline ends came to 9 bases. CDR3 DNA sequence: TGCAGTGCTAGAGATCGGTCCCCCCAAGAGACCCAGTACTCC. This encodes CSARDRSPQETQYS.

The V gene is TRBV11-2, the J gene TRBJ1-3; perhaps TRBD1 as D (6 bases). Between the trimmed V and J ends, which lost 4 bases and 0 bases, there was a span of 16 bases. CDR3 length: 17 amino acids. The germline gives CDR1 SGHAT, CDR2 FQNNGV. The CDR3 DNA reads as TGTGCCAGCAGCTCAGGGGCGGCAGCGTACTCTGGAAACACCATATATTTT. Translation gives CASSSGAAAYSGNTIYF.

At least ten counts were recorded for this clonotype. The chain couples TRBV12-3 or TRBV12-4 to TRBJ1-4, with D possibly being TRBD1 (6 bases). Trimming removed 4 bases from V and 0 bases from J, with 9 bases in between. This CDR3 has 15 residues. The CDR3 nucleotides read TGTGCCAGCAGTTCGAGACAGGCAACTAATGAAAAACTGTTTTTT. Translated: CASSSRQATNEKLFF.

The chain uses TRBV5-5 and TRBJ2-2; 8 positions agree with TRBD2. J gave up 6 bases and V 4 bases, and 8 bases lay outside the gene matches. Per the germline V gene, CDR1 is SGHKS and CDR2 is YYEKEE (reference sequence). CDR3 length: 15 amino acids. In DNA, the CDR3 is TGTGCCAGCAGCCTGGAGGGACTAGTGGCCGGGGAGCTGTTTTTT. Protein: CASSLEGLVAGELFF.

In this sample, this clonotype turned up many times. Sequence at one end of the junction differs from germline and may be a read error. This chain links TRBV4-3 with TRBJ2-7, with a tentative D call TRBD2 (5 bases). Germline CDR1 and CDR2: LGHNA and YSLEER. The CDR3 has 13 amino acids. The CDR3 protein is CASSRGISYEQYF. The CDR3 bases are TGTGCCAGCAGTCGGGGAATCTCCTACGAGCAGTACTTC.

The CDR3 sequence is CASSSSPGQGVHNEQFF. The CDR3 nucleotides read TGTGCCAGCAGTTCGTCTCCGGGACAGGGGGTACACAATGAGCAGTTCTTC. The rearrangement links TRBV12-3 or TRBV12-4 to TRBJ2-1, with TRBD1 matching over 11 bases. The V gene end was trimmed by 4 bases and the J gene end by 5 bases; junction bases not matched to a gene: 10. The length of the CDR3 is 17 residues.

This clonotype was counted many times. J is TRBJ2-2 and V is TRBV12-3 or TRBV12-4; D call uncertain. This CDR3 contains 15 residues. The V end was cut by 7 bases, the J end by 0 bases, with 12 bases between. The CDR3 DNA sequence: TGTGCCAGCACCCTCGGGCAGACGAACACCGGGGAGCTGTTTTTT. Translating it yields CASTLGQTNTGELFF.

This clonotype came up many times. This rearrangement joins TRBV20-1 to TRBJ2-1, with 8 bases lining up with TRBD2. Germline V gene lookup returns CDR1 DFQATT and CDR2 SNEGSKA (reference sequence). The CDR3 consists of 15 residues. Trimming took 1 base from V and 4 from J; bases not matched to a gene: 6. CDR3 in DNA: TGCAGTGCTAGAGGGATGACTAGCGAGTACAATGAGCAGTTCTTC. This translates into CSARGMTSEYNEQFF.

This clonotype was counted a few times. J is TRBJ1-1 and V is TRBV2, with a weak D call TRBD1 (5 bases). CDR1 is SNHLY, CDR2 FYNNEI, per germline. The germline V and J ends were trimmed by 7 bases and 3 bases, with 15 bases remaining between them. The CDR3 spans 14 residues. The CDR3 loop reads CASTYGPQDTEAFF. The DNA of the CDR3 is TGTGCCAGCACGTACGGCCCACAGGACACTGAAGCTTTCTTT.

This clonotype came up many times. The chain has TRBV20-1 and TRBJ2-7; 9 bases line up with TRBD1. CDR3 length: 16 amino acids. Trimming took 0 bases from V and 3 from J; bases not matched to a gene: 9. The germline gives CDR1 DFQATT, CDR2 SNEGSKA (reference sequence). DNA of the CDR3: TGCAGTGCTAGAGATATAGGGACAGGGAAAGTCTACGAGCAGTACTTC. Protein product: CSARDIGTGKVYEQYF.

This clonotype occurred a few times. The V gene is TRBV7-9, the J gene TRBJ2-1, with a possible D match to TRBD2 (5 bases). This CDR3 spans 16 amino acids. The germline CDR1 and CDR2 sequences are SEHNR and FQNEAQ (reference sequence). V gave up 1 base and J gave up 1 base, with 11 bases separating them. The CDR3 spells CASSLGVGESYNEQFF. The DNA for the CDR3 is TGTGCCAGCAGCTTAGGCGTGGGAGAATCCTACAATGAGCAGTTCTTC.

This clonotype was counted between two and nine times. The chain has TRBV10-2 and TRBJ2-6, with D uncertain. Trimming removed 2 bases at V and 4 bases at J, with 12 bases between. From germline, CDR1 is WSHSY and CDR2 SAAADI. The CDR3 covers 16 residues. Written as DNA, the CDR3 is TGCGCCAGCAGTGAGGGAGTGGTATCAGGGGCCAACGTCCTGACTTTC. Translation: CASSEGVVSGANVLTF.

V is TRBV5-1 and J is TRBJ2-1; 12 bases align to TRBD1. The CDR3 contains 17 residues. The germline V gene encodes CDR1 SGHRS and CDR2 YFSETQ. Germline trimming cut 4 bases from V and 7 bases from J; bases unmatched to any gene: 12. CDR3: CASSEGTGGVPGNEQFF. As DNA, the CDR3 is TGCGCCAGCAGCGAAGGGACAGGGGGCGTCCCCGGGAATGAGCAGTTCTTC.

This clonotype was counted ten times or more. The V call is TRBV15, the J call TRBJ2-2; D is unclear. The germline V gene has CDR1 LNHNV and CDR2 YYDKDF (reference sequence). V lost 6 bases and J lost 5, with 13 bases in between. This CDR3 contains 14 residues. CDR3 protein: CATREGKFTGELFF. In nucleotides, the CDR3 is TGTGCCACCAGAGAAGGGAAATTTACCGGGGAGCTGTTTTTT.

This clonotype came up many times. This rearrangement joins TRBV20-1 to TRBJ2-2; 9 bases are shared with TRBD1. V gave up 5 bases and J gave up 5 bases; unmatched junction bases: 9. The CDR3 has 15 residues. Germline lookup yields CDR1 DFQATT and CDR2 SNEGSKA (reference sequence). For the CDR3, the DNA is TGCAGTGCTTCCGGGACAGGGCTTCGGACCGGGGAGCTGTTTTTT. Protein product: CSASGTGLRTGELFF.

This chain connects TRBV4-1 to TRBJ1-1; TRBD1 agrees at 7 bases. With V trimmed by 4 bases and J by 5 bases, 4 bases remained unmatched. This CDR3 is built from 13 residues. In germline, CDR1 is MGHRA, CDR2 YSYEKL. DNA of the CDR3: TGCGCCAGCAGCCGCTCACAGGGGACTGAAGCTTTCTTT. It codes for CASSRSQGTEAFF.

In this sample, this clonotype turned up a few times. The CDR3 DNA follows: TGCGCCAGCAGCGCTGGACTAGCGGGATGGGATGAGCAGTTCTTC. This codes for CASSAGLAGWDEQFF. V usage is TRBV5-1 and J usage is TRBJ2-1; 12 nucleotides match TRBD2. The CDR3 has 15 residues. J lost 8 bases, V lost 4 bases, and 7 bases had no gene match. CDR1 SGHRS and CDR2 YFSETQ come from the germline V gene.

This clonotype was observed at least ten times. The chain uses TRBV12-3 or TRBV12-4 and TRBJ1-5, with D unclear. Trimming removed 3 bases from V and 4 bases from J, with 10 bases in between. The CDR3 runs 14 residues. CDR3 nucleotide sequence: TGTGCCAGCAGTTTCGGACGGGTTAATCAGCCCCAGCATTTT. As protein: CASSFGRVNQPQHF.

This clonotype was found many times. The chain links TRBV27 to TRBJ1-1; D is unclear. The CDR3 loop spans 12 amino acids. Germline values: CDR1 MNHEY, CDR2 SMNVEV (reference sequence). The germline V and J ends were trimmed by 5 bases and 7 bases, with 11 bases remaining between them. Here the CDR3 reads CASSTYPNEAFF. The CDR3 DNA sequence: TGTGCCAGCAGTACATACCCAAATGAAGCTTTCTTT.

This clonotype has only a few counts. V and J are TRBV5-1 and TRBJ2-1; D possibly matches TRBD1 or TRBD2 (5 bases each). Trimming took off 0 bases at V and 0 bases at J, with 25 bases between the two ends. CDR3 length: 21 amino acids. Germline V gives CDR1 SGHRS, CDR2 YFSETQ. The CDR3 DNA reads TGCGCCAGCAGCTTGGGAGGTTCCCGGGGACCTAGGCCCCTCTCCTACAATGAGCAGTTCTTC. Its translation is CASSLGGSRGPRPLSYNEQFF.

This clonotype was found a few times. This chain links TRBV6-2 or TRBV6-3 with TRBJ2-3; D not certain. V was pared by 2 bases and J by 6 bases, with 9 bases between. From germline, CDR1 is MNHEY and CDR2 SVGEGT. The length of the CDR3 is 13 residues. CDR3 loop: CASSYPFGDTQYF. The CDR3 region has the DNA TGTGCCAGCAGTTACCCCTTCGGGGATACGCAGTATTTT.

The chain uses TRBV7-9 and TRBJ2-7; TRBD1 aligns across 10 bases. This CDR3 is 15 amino acids long. V lost 5 bases and J lost 5; bases outside the gene matches: 9. From germline, CDR1 is SEHNR and CDR2 FQNEAQ (reference sequence). CDR3 DNA sequence: TGTGCCAGCAGCCCGCTCGGGACAGGGGTCAACGAGCAGTACTTC. Protein product: CASSPLGTGVNEQYF.